This T cell receptor beta chain was obtained from a study of shared clonotypes between healthy human individuals. This CDR3 contains 14 residues. The germline gives CDR1 LNHNV, CDR2 YYDKDF (reference sequence). V was clipped by 5 bases and J by 0 bases, with 11 bases between them. Points on this clone: What it recognizes is unknown.

General study results and limits: Rarefaction revealed incomplete sorted-subset sequencing despite large depth. Clonotypes that were shared across a handful of donors made up approximately 5% of naive CD4 clonotypes.

Method: immunoSEQ multiplex PCR; TCRdb's copy keeps in-frame clones and lacks some. The data contain over 1.5 million clones, under 99% of them singletons. The clonotype was recovered from a man aged 30 to 39 in good health. The chain joins TRBV15 to TRBJ2-7, with a tentative D call TRBD2 (5 bases). The sequenced sample consisted of naive CD4+ T cells sorted from blood. Subset of the sample: CD45RA+ positively selected. This CDR3 is CATSSRAHSYEQYF. As DNA, the CDR3 is TGTGCCACCAGCTCGCGGGCTCACTCCTACGAGCAGTACTTC.